These T cell receptor beta chains were read from a single sample in a study of identical twins. TCRdb redid the calling of the 5' RACE reads with MiXCR, one entry per CDR3 protein. The table lists about 690,000 distinct CDR3 sequences, 6% to 6.5% of them singletons. The specimen sequenced was naive T cells sorted from blood. The receptors stem from a man younger than 30 in good health. CDR3s include the opening cysteine and the closing phenylalanine or tryptophan. A D gene is named only where the DNA matches it firmly. Clone size is stated in some rows and not others, as once, few, many or a class when expanded.

j_call	v_call	clone_size	d_call	cdr3_aa	cdr3_nt
TRBJ2-2	TRBV12-3/TRBV12-4	few	TRBD1	CASNRGPSFNAGELFF	TGTGCCAGTAACAGGGGACCCTCTTTTAACGCCGGGGAGCTGTTTTTT
TRBJ2-7	TRBV4-2	few	.	CASSPSAGVRYEQYF	TGTGCCAGCAGCCCCTCGGCTGGGGTCCGCTACGAGCAGTACTTC
TRBJ2-1	TRBV10-3	many	.	CAIGEGQENEQFF	TGTGCCATCGGGGAGGGACAGGAGAATGAGCAGTTCTTC
TRBJ1-3	TRBV4-1	many	.	CASSQPRDGNTIYF	TGCGCCAGCAGCCAACCCAGAGACGGAAACACCATATATTTT
TRBJ2-3	TRBV5-1	many	.	CASSLDLNTQYF	TGCGCCAGCAGCTTGGACCTAAATACGCAGTATTTT
TRBJ1-2	TRBV6-1	many	TRBD1	CASSEMDRVGGYTF	TGTGCCAGCAGTGAAATGGACAGGGTCGGTGGCTACACCTTC
TRBJ2-7	TRBV7-2	.	TRBD2	CASSLRVAGTGEQYF	TGTGCCAGCAGCTTACGGGTAGCGGGAACGGGGGAGCAGTACTTC
TRBJ2-1	TRBV5-1	.	TRBD2	CASSLVGTSSNEQFF	TGCGCCAGCAGCTTGGTAGGGACTAGCTCCAATGAGCAGTTCTTC
TRBJ2-3	TRBV29-1	many	.	CSVRLLTDTQYF	TGCAGCGTCAGACTCCTCACAGATACGCAGTATTTT
TRBJ2-2	TRBV6-1	.	.	CASSGSSRQNTGELFF	TGTGCCAGCAGTGGATCGTCACGTCAGAACACCGGGGAGCTGTTTTTT
TRBJ2-5	TRBV7-8	.	TRBD2	CASSLVGREVLETQYF	TGTGCCAGCAGCTTAGTGGGGCGGGAGGTCCTCGAGACCCAGTACTTC
TRBJ1-1	TRBV20-1	many	.	CSASPTGLEAFF	TGCAGTGCTAGTCCGACAGGCCTAGAAGCTTTCTTT
TRBJ2-5	TRBV20-1	.	TRBD1	CSARDLAGTGETQYF	TGCAGTGCTAGAGATCTAGCAGGGACAGGGGAGACCCAGTACTTC
TRBJ2-3	TRBV11-2	.	TRBD2	CASSLDLEAGAGTDTQYF	TGTGCCAGCAGCTTAGATCTCGAGGCGGGAGCGGGCACAGATACGCAGTATTTT
TRBJ2-3	TRBV5-1	many	.	CASSSEDSTDTQYF	TGCGCCAGCAGCTCCGAAGATAGCACAGATACGCAGTATTTT
TRBJ2-7	TRBV5-1	many	.	CASRTEGGTEQYF	TGCGCCAGCAGGACCGAGGGAGGGACAGAGCAGTACTTC
TRBJ1-5	TRBV5-6	.	.	CASSLFLAGGQPQHF	TGTGCCAGCAGCTTGTTCCTTGCAGGCGGACAGCCCCAGCATTTT
TRBJ2-3	TRBV3-1	few	TRBD2	CASSQVAGEGTQYF	TGTGCCAGCAGCCAAGTCGCGGGAGAAGGTACGCAGTATTTT
TRBJ2-3	TRBV12-3/TRBV12-4	many	.	CASSPLDYERDTQYF	TGTGCCAGCAGTCCTCTCGACTATGAGAGGGATACGCAGTATTTT
TRBJ1-3	TRBV29-1	many	.	CSVEDHGGPGNTIYF	TGCAGCGTTGAAGATCATGGGGGGCCTGGAAACACCATATATTTT
TRBJ2-3	TRBV5-1	many	.	CASRIARTDTQYF	TGCGCCAGCCGAATAGCGCGCACAGATACGCAGTATTTT
TRBJ2-5	TRBV14	.	.	CASSQDFLARQETQYF	TGTGCCAGCAGCCAAGATTTCCTAGCGAGGCAAGAGACCCAGTACTTC
TRBJ1-1	TRBV10-3	many	TRBD1	CAISEDRGAEAFF	TGTGCCATCAGTGAGGACAGGGGCGCTGAAGCTTTCTTT
TRBJ1-1	TRBV7-2	many	TRBD1	CASSLSGQGNTEAFF	TGTGCCAGCAGCTTATCAGGACAGGGGAACACTGAAGCTTTCTTT
TRBJ1-5	TRBV20-1	many	.	CSARSREFNQPQHF	TGCAGTGCTAGATCCCGGGAATTCAATCAGCCCCAGCATTTT
TRBJ2-1	TRBV6-2/TRBV6-3	many	TRBD2	CASSLVLAGGYEQFF	TGTGCCAGCAGTTTGGTACTAGCGGGAGGCTATGAGCAGTTCTTC
TRBJ2-1	TRBV9	many	.	CASSVTGNSYNEQFF	TGTGCCAGCAGCGTAACCGGGAACTCCTACAATGAGCAGTTCTTC
TRBJ2-4	TRBV6-4	many	.	CASSENGGTNIQYF	TGTGCCAGCAGTGAGAACGGCGGGACAAACATTCAGTACTTC
TRBJ2-3	TRBV7-3	.	.	CASSLMGGHTQYF	TGTGCCAGCAGCTTAATGGGGGGCCATACGCAGTATTTT
TRBJ1-2	TRBV20-1	few	.	CSARDLRSQMPYGYTF	TGCAGTGCTAGAGATCTCCGCAGTCAGATGCCTTATGGCTACACCTTC
TRBJ1-2	TRBV4-3	few	.	CASSHIGGDGYTF	TGCGCCAGCAGCCATATCGGGGGCGATGGCTACACCTTC
TRBJ1-5	TRBV6-5	.	.	CASSYSSSGQPQHF	TGTGCCAGCAGTTACTCGAGCTCGGGTCAGCCCCAGCATTTT
TRBJ2-7	TRBV20-1	many	.	CSARGLRLSPYEQYF	TGCAGTGCTAGAGGATTAAGACTGAGTCCCTACGAGCAGTACTTC
TRBJ2-1	TRBV7-8	.	.	CASSIGGHLFDEQFF	TGTGCCAGCAGTATTGGGGGACATCTCTTTGATGAGCAGTTCTTC
TRBJ2-7	TRBV12-3/TRBV12-4	few	.	CASSLARHREQYF	TGTGCCAGCAGTTTAGCAAGGCATCGCGAGCAGTACTTC
TRBJ2-1	TRBV5-1	.	.	CASSASGVSYNEQFF	TGCGCCAGCAGCGCATCAGGGGTATCCTACAATGAGCAGTTCTTC
TRBJ2-7	TRBV7-2	.	.	CASSQLGVSYEQYF	TGTGCCAGCAGCCAGCTCGGCGTCTCCTACGAGCAGTACTTC
TRBJ2-1	TRBV6-5	.	TRBD2	CASSYGTRGNEQFF	TGTGCCAGCAGTTACGGGACTAGGGGGAATGAGCAGTTCTTC
TRBJ2-2	TRBV14	.	.	CASSQYPDTGELFF	TGTGCCAGCAGCCAATACCCGGACACCGGGGAGCTGTTTTTT
TRBJ2-7	TRBV6-6	.	.	CASSPGASYEQYF	TGTGCCAGCAGTCCCGGGGCATCCTACGAGCAGTACTTC
TRBJ2-2	TRBV3-1	many	.	CASSQVGSYTGELFF	TGTGCCAGCAGCCAAGTGGGATCCTACACCGGGGAGCTGTTTTTT
TRBJ2-1	TRBV6-2/TRBV6-3	few	TRBD2	CASSYWEGLSYNEQFF	TGTGCCAGCAGTTACTGGGAGGGCTTGTCCTACAATGAGCAGTTCTTC
TRBJ2-7	TRBV4-3	many	.	CASSQATAPTYEQYF	TGCGCCAGCAGCCAAGCTACAGCCCCGACCTACGAGCAGTACTTC
TRBJ2-7	TRBV29-1	many	TRBD2	CSATGGTSPWGEQYF	TGCAGCGCCACGGGGGGTACTTCTCCTTGGGGCGAGCAGTACTTC
TRBJ2-4	TRBV4-2	.	.	CASSQEKLTNVAKNIQYF	TGTGCCAGCAGCCAAGAAAAACTTACCAATGTCGCCAAAAACATTCAGTACTTC
TRBJ2-7	TRBV7-9	many	.	CASSLTGYEQYF	TGTGCCAGCAGTTTAACAGGTTACGAGCAGTACTTC
TRBJ2-7	TRBV29-1	few	TRBD1	CSARQGSEQYF	TGCAGCGCCCGACAGGGGTCCGAGCAGTACTTC
TRBJ2-1	TRBV18	.	TRBD2	CASSPLRLAGVMDEQFF	TGTGCCAGCTCACCACTGAGACTAGCGGGAGTAATGGATGAGCAGTTCTTC
TRBJ2-7	TRBV7-8	.	TRBD1	CASSSDRTGEQYF	TGTGCCAGCAGCTCGGACAGGACGGGGGAGCAGTACTTC
TRBJ2-1	TRBV9	few	TRBD2	CASSVGGASGTYNEQFF	TGTGCCAGCAGCGTAGGGGGGGCTAGCGGGACCTACAATGAGCAGTTCTTC
TRBJ2-1	TRBV9	few	TRBD2	CASGAGGPRNEQFF	TGTGCCAGCGGGGCGGGAGGGCCAAGGAATGAGCAGTTCTTC
TRBJ2-1	TRBV10-3	few	.	CAIRNGSSSYNEQFF	TGTGCCATCAGAAACGGTTCGAGCTCCTACAATGAGCAGTTCTTC
TRBJ1-1	TRBV9	many	.	CASSASTEKWNTEAFF	TGTGCCAGCAGCGCATCGACAGAAAAGTGGAACACTGAAGCTTTCTTT
TRBJ1-1	TRBV2	.	.	CASKEVTEAFF	TGTGCCAGCAAAGAGGTCACTGAAGCTTTCTTT
TRBJ2-1	TRBV15	many	TRBD2	CATSRGEGAISSYNEQFF	TGTGCCACCAGCAGAGGGGAGGGCGCAATCAGCTCCTACAATGAGCAGTTCTTC
TRBJ2-3	TRBV25-1	many	TRBD2	CASTSLSSSGTSTDTQYF	TGTGCCAGCACCTCACTAAGCTCTAGCGGCACTAGCACAGATACGCAGTATTTT
TRBJ2-2	TRBV2	few	TRBD1	CASSGGTGSTGELFF	TGTGCCAGCAGTGGAGGGACAGGGTCTACCGGGGAGCTGTTTTTT
TRBJ2-5	TRBV18	few	.	CASSPPPVRETQYF	TGTGCCAGCTCACCACCCCCAGTTCGGGAGACCCAGTACTTC
TRBJ2-6	TRBV27	few	.	CASSFTMDSSGANVLTF	TGTGCCAGCAGTTTTACCATGGACAGCTCTGGGGCCAACGTCCTGACTTTC